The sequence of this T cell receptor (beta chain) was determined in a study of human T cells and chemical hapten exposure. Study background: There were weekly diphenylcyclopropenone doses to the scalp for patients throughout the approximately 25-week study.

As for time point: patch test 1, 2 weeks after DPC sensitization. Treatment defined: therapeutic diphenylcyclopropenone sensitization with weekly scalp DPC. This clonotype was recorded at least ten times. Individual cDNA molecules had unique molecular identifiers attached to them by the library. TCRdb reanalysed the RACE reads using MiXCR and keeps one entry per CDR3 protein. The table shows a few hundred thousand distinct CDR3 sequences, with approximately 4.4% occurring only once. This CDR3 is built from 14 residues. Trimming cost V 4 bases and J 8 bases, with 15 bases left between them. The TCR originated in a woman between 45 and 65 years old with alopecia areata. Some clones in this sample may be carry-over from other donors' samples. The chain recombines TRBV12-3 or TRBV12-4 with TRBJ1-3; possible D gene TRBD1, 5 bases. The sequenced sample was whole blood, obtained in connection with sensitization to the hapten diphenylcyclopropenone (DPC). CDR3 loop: CASSYGGERDTIYF. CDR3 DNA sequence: TGTGCCAGCAGTTATGGAGGGGAGAGGGACACCATATATTTT.